The TCR beta chain described here comes from a study of blood T cell repertoires in COVID-19. The overall study: Researchers got acute and convalescent COVID-19 samples from the United States, Italy and Spain. PBMCs, B-cell-depleted T cells, or T cells were the source of the cDNA or gDNA that made up the material.

V trimming: 3 bases; J trimming: 4 bases; junction bases outside the gene matches: 2. This CDR3 region has 14 residues. Germline assignment: CDR1 SGHDT and CDR2 YYEEEE. Per the original data handling: Nucleated cell counts were estimated from reference gene primer amplification. Libraries were prepared by immunoSEQ multiplex PCR; TCRdb keeps only in-frame clonotypes and omits some of them. D and trimming were read from the DNA, whereas the V and J calls and clone size are those reported in that table. This sample yields just over 250,000 clones, of which about 85% are seen a single time; 4% belongs to the top ten.

The sequence was obtained from a man aged 60-69 years who had recovered from COVID-19. This chain connects TRBV5-6 to TRBJ1-1, with 11 bases lining up with TRBD1. Source material: peripheral blood. CDR3 bases: TGTGCCAGCAGCTATGGACAGGGGGCCACTGAAGCTTTCTTT. Amino acid sequence: CASSYGQGATEAFF.